This TCR beta chain was recovered during a study of a mutant IDH1 vaccine in newly diagnosed glioma (dated by TCRdb to the early 2020s). The study in broad terms: Vaccination started 4-6 weeks after radiotherapy alone, or was given together with temozolomide cycles in the groups whose treatment included chemotherapy. The approximately 32 treated patients were roughly 62% male and 37.5% female, with a mean age of 40.4 years. Prior to enrollment, patients had been given standard therapy consisting of radiotherapy alone, temozolomide alone, or radiochemotherapy with temozolomide, with the combination given to most patients. The week-35 safety follow-up was designated visit V12, and the week-47 end of study was designated visit V13. Peripheral blood samples were drawn at six visits, namely V03 (baseline), V05, V07, V10, V12 and V13. For exploratory analyses, longitudinal TCRB deep sequencing was carried out in 25 to 30 treated patients wherever samples were available.

Study-wide findings and limitations: Availability determined which PBMC samples were chosen for TCRB deep sequencing. Pseudoprogression seemed to be unrelated to changes in the top peripheral T cell clonotypes found by TCRB sequencing. Across multiple MHC alleles, vaccine-induced immune responses were seen in nearly 95% of patients. According to the authors, sample limitations meant that analyses of patient blood samples could not be reproduced.

The time point label, as the study defines it: week 35, safety follow-up. Each vaccine dose was 300 ug of a 20-mer mutant IDH1 peptide in Montanide, given subcutaneously with topical imiquimod. Patients received eight vaccinations in weeks 1, 3, 5, 7, 11, 15, 19 and 23, corresponding to visits V03 through V10. The donors had newly diagnosed IDH1-mutant astrocytomas of WHO grade 3 or 4 that showed loss of nuclear ATRX. The samples were drawn from NOA16, a multicentre, single-arm, open-label phase I trial in Germany that tested a mutant IDH1 peptide vaccine in humans for the first time. Genomic DNA for TCRB sequencing was extracted from EDTA blood using the DNeasy Blood and Tissue Kit. Worth noting for this clone: The antigen it binds to is not known. No base quality information exists; no much larger clone differs at one position.

V ends up 4 bases short and J 5 bases short, with an unmatched junction base count of 7. In the germline V gene, CDR1 corresponds to SNHLY and CDR2 to FYNNEI. The CDR3, cysteine through phenylalanine, is 14 amino acids long. Only the CDR3 part of the read is kept: 42 bases, read in frame from the first base. The library was made by the immunoSEQ multiplex PCR assay. Following the manufacturer's protocol, the hsTCRB Kit was used to amplify rearranged TCR beta chain sequences. Sequencing of TCRB libraries was carried out on an Illumina MiSeq. The study's processing was this. The proprietary platform of the kit vendor was used for demultiplexing, trimming and gene mapping. Entries here come from immuneACCESS through TCRdb and include only in-frame sequences with V and J called. Some clones fail to appear in such tables; in the studies checked, an unresolved V gene covers under half of the shortfall, and the cause of the remainder is unknown. V, J and clone size are those of that table, while D and trimming were read from the DNA. In all, the sample holds 50,000 to 70,000 clones, and 74% of those were seen once. The leading ten clones occupy 4.5% to 5% of the sample.

The sequenced sample was PBMCs, obtained from a glioma patient whose treatment included an IDH1 peptide vaccine. The chain joins TRBV2 to TRBJ2-5, and TRBD2 aligns with 7 junction nucleotides. The source is a man between 45 and 60 years old with glioma. The CDR3 has the sequence CASSAPLGGETQYF. The DNA sequence is TGTGCCAGCAGTGCGCCCCTGGGAGGGGAGACCCAGTACTTC.